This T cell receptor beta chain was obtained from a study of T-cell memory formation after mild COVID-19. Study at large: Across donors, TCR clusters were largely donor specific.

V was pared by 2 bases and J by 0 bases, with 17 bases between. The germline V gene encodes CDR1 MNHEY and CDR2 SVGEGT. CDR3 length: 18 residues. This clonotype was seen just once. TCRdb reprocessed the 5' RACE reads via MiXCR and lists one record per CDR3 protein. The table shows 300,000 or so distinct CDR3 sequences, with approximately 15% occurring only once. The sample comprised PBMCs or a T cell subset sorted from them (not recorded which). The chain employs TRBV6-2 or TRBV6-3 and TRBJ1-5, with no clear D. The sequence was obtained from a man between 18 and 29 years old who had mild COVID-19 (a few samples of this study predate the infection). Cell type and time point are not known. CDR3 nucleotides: TGTGCCAGCAGTTACACGGGCGAAACCACCGATAGCAATCAGCCCCAGCATTTT. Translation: CASSYTGETTDSNQPQHF.